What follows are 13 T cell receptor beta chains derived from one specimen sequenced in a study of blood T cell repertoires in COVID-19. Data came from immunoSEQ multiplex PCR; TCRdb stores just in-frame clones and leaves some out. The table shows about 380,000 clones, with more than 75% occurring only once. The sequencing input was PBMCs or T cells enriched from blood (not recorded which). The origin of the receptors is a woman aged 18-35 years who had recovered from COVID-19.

This CDR3 reads CATSDSSPGTGLLDEQFF. CDR3 DNA: TGTGCCACCAGTGACTCGTCCCCCGGGACAGGGTTGTTGGATGAGCAGTTCTTC. The chain combines TRBV24-1 with TRBJ2-1, with 9 positions matching TRBD1. The J segment lost 8 bases and the V segment lost 4 bases, leaving 17 bases of the junction unmatched. Germline V gene data show CDR1 as KGHDR and CDR2 as SFDVKD. The CDR3 sequence is 18 residues long.

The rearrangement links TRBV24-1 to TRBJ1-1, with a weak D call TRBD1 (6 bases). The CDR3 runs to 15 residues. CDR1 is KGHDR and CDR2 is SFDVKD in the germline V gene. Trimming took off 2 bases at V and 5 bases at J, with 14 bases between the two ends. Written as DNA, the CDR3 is TGTGCCACCAGTGATTCCCAGGGGAGAGGAACTGAAGCTTTCTTT. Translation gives CATSDSQGRGTEAFF.

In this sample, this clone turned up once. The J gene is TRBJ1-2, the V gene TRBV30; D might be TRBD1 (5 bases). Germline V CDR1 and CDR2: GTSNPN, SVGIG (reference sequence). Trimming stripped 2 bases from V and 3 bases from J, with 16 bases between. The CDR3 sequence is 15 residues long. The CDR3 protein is CAWSLLGGIHYGYTF. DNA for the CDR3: TGTGCCTGGAGTCTCTTGGGGGGGATACACTATGGCTACACCTTC.

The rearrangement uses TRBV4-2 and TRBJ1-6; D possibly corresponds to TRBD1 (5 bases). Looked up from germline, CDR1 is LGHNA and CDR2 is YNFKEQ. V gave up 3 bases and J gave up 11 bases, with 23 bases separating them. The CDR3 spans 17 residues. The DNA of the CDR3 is TGTGCCAGCAGCCACACCCCCGGCAGGGATTATGCCCCACCCCTCCACTTT. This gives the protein CASSHTPGRDYAPPLHF.

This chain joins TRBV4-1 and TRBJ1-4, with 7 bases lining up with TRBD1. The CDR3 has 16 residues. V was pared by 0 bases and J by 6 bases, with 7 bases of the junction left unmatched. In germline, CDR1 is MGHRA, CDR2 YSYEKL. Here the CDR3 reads CASSQDRQGGHEKLFF. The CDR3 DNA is TGCGCCAGCAGCCAAGATCGACAGGGCGGCCATGAAAAACTGTTTTTT.

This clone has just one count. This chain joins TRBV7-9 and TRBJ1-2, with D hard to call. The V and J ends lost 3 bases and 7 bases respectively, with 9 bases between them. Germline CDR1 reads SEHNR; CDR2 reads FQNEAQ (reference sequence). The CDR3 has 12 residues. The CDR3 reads CASSFEGSGYTF. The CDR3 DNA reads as TGTGCCAGCAGCTTCGAGGGAAGTGGCTACACCTTC.

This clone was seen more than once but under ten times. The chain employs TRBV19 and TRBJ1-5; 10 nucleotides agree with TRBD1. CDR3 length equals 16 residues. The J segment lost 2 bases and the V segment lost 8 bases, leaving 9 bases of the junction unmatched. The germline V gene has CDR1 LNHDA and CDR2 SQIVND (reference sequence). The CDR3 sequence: CASGRQGAGGNQPQHF. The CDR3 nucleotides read TGTGCCAGTGGAAGACAGGGGGCAGGGGGCAATCAGCCCCAGCATTTT.

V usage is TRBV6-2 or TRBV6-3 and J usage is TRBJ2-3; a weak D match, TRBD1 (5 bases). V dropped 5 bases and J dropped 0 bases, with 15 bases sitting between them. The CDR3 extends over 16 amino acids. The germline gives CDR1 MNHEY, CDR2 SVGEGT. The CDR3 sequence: CASSRRQKISTDTQYF. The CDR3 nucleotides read TGTGCCAGCAGTAGACGACAGAAGATAAGCACAGATACGCAGTATTTT.

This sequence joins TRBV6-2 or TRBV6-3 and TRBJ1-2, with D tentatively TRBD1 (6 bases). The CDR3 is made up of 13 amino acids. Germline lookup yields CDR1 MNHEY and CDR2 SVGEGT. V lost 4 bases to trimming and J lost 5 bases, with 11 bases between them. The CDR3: CASSSGEQYGYTF. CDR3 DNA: TGTGCCAGCAGTTCAGGGGAGCAGTATGGCTACACCTTC.

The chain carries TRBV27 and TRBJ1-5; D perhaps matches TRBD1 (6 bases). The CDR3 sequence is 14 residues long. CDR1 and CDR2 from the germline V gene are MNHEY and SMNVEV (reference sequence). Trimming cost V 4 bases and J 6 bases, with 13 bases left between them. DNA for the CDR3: TGTGCCAGCAGTTGGGGGGGGGCGGGTCAGCCCCAGCATTTT. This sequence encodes CASSWGGAGQPQHF.

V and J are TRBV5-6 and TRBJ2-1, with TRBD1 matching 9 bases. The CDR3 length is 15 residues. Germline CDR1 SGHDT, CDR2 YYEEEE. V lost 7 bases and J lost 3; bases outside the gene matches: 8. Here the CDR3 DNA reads TGTGCCAGCTTATCCTGGGACAGGGTCTACAATGAGCAGTTCTTC. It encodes CASLSWDRVYNEQFF.

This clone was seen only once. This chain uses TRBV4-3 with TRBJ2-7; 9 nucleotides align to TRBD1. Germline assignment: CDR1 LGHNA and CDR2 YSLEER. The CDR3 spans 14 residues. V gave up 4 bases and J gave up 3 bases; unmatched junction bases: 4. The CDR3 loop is CASSLDRGGYEQYF. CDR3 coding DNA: TGCGCCAGCAGCCTGGACAGGGGAGGCTACGAGCAGTACTTC.

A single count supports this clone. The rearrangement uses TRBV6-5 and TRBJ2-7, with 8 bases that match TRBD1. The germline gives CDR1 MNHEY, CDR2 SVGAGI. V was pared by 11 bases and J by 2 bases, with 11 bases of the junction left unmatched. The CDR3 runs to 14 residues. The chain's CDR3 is CAGRGTGGTYEQYF. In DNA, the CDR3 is TGTGCCGGACGAGGGACAGGCGGGACCTACGAGCAGTACTTC.